This TCR beta chain was sequenced for a study of blood T cell repertoires in COVID-19. Unmatched junction bases numbered 5, after V lost 0 bases and J lost 7 bases. Germline V gene lookup returns CDR1 SGHDT and CDR2 YYEEEE. The length of the CDR3 is 14 residues. Produced via immunoSEQ multiplex PCR; TCRdb's table is partial and in-frame only. Here the sample spans some 180,000 clones, roughly 84% being singletons. This clone has a handful of counts. The receptor comes from a woman aged 25 to 39 who had been exposed to COVID-19. The sample was PBMCs or T cells enriched from blood (not recorded which). The rearrangement uses TRBV5-6 and TRBJ1-2, with 8 bases that match TRBD1. The CDR3 DNA reads as TGTGCCAGCAGCTTGGATCAGGGGGCGCGTGGCTACACCTTC. Translating gives CASSLDQGARGYTF. Drawing the rest from reference TRBV5-6 and TRBJ1-2, the complete variable domain is DAGVTQSPTHLIKTRGQQVTLRCSPKSGHDTVSWYQQALGQGPQFIFQYYEEEERQRGNFPDRFSGHQFPNYSSELNVNALLLGDSALYLCASSLDQGARGYTFGSGTRLTVV.